The 20 T cell receptor beta chains in this list originate from one sample, sequenced in a study of cytomegalovirus exposure and HLA in healthy donors. Use of 60 Vbeta and 13 Jbeta primers characterized the PCR. Data came from immunoSEQ multiplex PCR; TCRdb stores just in-frame clones and leaves some out. The sample includes roughly 240,000 clones, around 78% of them seen just once. The sequenced sample consisted of PBMCs. Receptors were obtained from a boy aged 5-17 years in good health and CMV-seronegative.

The gene calls are TRBV11-2 and TRBJ2-3, with 13 bases identical to TRBD2. CDR1 is SGHAT and CDR2 is FQNNGV in the germline V gene. J lost 3 bases, V lost 4 bases, and 7 bases had no gene match. This CDR3 comprises 17 residues. Written as DNA, the CDR3 is TGTGCCAGCAGCTCCGGACTAGCGGGGGTTAGGACAGATACGCAGTATTTT. Its translation is CASSSGLAGVRTDTQYF.

The chain carries TRBV4-2 and TRBJ1-1, with a possible D match to TRBD1 (5 bases). CDR1 is LGHNA, CDR2 YNFKEQ, per germline. CDR3 size: 15 residues. The ends were cut back, 4 bases at V and 5 bases at J, with 17 bases in the middle. The CDR3 loop reads CASSPVGGWGTEAFF. The CDR3 nucleotides read TGTGCCAGCAGCCCCGTGGGGGGATGGGGAACTGAAGCTTTCTTT.

In this sample, this clone turned up a few times. The V call is TRBV5-6, the J call TRBJ2-6; 7 bases are a match to TRBD1. Trimming took 3 bases from V and 4 from J; bases not matched to a gene: 10. This CDR3 is built from 17 residues. Germline values: CDR1 SGHDT, CDR2 YYEEEE. DNA of the CDR3: TGTGCCAGCAGCTCCGGAAGGGGGCCCGACGGGGCCAACGTCCTGACTTTC. This gives the protein CASSSGRGPDGANVLTF.

This sequence joins TRBV11-3 and TRBJ2-1; possible D gene TRBD2, 7 bases. The CDR3 length is 16 residues. V lost 5 bases and J 7 bases, leaving 21 bases between the germline ends. CDR1 and CDR2 (germline): SGHNT, YENEEA. DNA of the CDR3: TGTGCCAGCAGCACAACAGACAGGACTAGATTGAATGAGCAGTTCTTC. Translating gives CASSTTDRTRLNEQFF.

This clone was detected only a few times. The rearrangement links TRBV2 to TRBJ2-1, with TRBD1 matching over 10 bases. CDR1 and CDR2 (germline): SNHLY, FYNNEI. With 6 bases clipped from V and 4 bases from J, the junction kept 6 bases outside the gene matches. This CDR3 has 15 residues. CDR3 amino acids: CASSGGTGEYNEQFF. CDR3 nucleotide sequence: TGTGCCAGCAGCGGTGGGACAGGGGAATACAATGAGCAGTTCTTC.

Only a few counts were recorded for this clone. The chain couples TRBV5-4 to TRBJ1-3; 8 bases match TRBD1. Germline loops: CDR1 SGHNT, CDR2 YYREEE (reference sequence). Losses at the gene ends were 4 bases for V and 4 bases for J; bases not matched to a gene: 7. This CDR3 has 15 amino acids. CDR3: CASSIRDRPGNTIYF. The CDR3 bases are TGTGCCAGCAGCATACGGGACAGGCCGGGAAACACCATATATTTT.

The chain combines TRBV14 with TRBJ1-1; 7 bases match TRBD1. The J segment lost 8 bases and the V segment lost 0 bases, leaving 6 bases of the junction unmatched. Germline CDR1 and CDR2: SGHDN and FVKESK. The CDR3 contains 14 residues. In DNA form, the CDR3 reads TGTGCCAGCAGCCAAGAAAGACAGGGCATCGAAGCTTTCTTT. Translating gives CASSQERQGIEAFF.

The chain links TRBV9 to TRBJ1-2, with unresolved D. V lost 0 bases and J lost 7, with 7 bases in between. Germline V CDR1 and CDR2: SGDLS, YYNGEE. The CDR3 totals 12 residues. Written as DNA, the CDR3 is TGTGCCAGCAGCGTAGCATCAGGTGGCTACACCTTC. It is translated as CASSVASGGYTF. Full variable domain (outside the CDR3, taken from reference TRBV9 and TRBJ1-2): DSGVTQTPKHLITATGQRVTLRCSPRSGDLSVYWYQQSLDQGLQFLIQYYNGEERAKGNILERFSAQQFPDLHSELNLSSLELGDSALYFCASSVASGGYTFGSGTRLTVV.

This chain links TRBV29-1 with TRBJ2-5, with 12 bases lining up with TRBD2. The V and J ends lost 6 bases and 11 bases, in that order; junction bases with no gene match: 13. CDR3 length: 14 residues. Germline-derived CDR1 and CDR2 are SQVTM and ANQGSEA. In nucleotides, the CDR3 is TGCAGCGTCGGGGTACTAGCGGGAGGTGGAGAGCAGTACTTC. This codes for CSVGVLAGGGEQYF.

CDR3 in amino acids: CASTDRGFPPAYGYTF. The CDR3 nucleotides are TGTGCCAGTACCGATAGAGGTTTTCCGCCCGCCTATGGCTACACCTTC. The genes are TRBV19 and TRBJ1-2; D not certain. V lost 7 bases and J 4 bases, leaving 22 bases between the germline ends. CDR3 length: 16 residues. CDR1 and CDR2 (germline): LNHDA, SQIVND (reference sequence).

V and J are TRBV11-3 and TRBJ2-4; D perhaps matches TRBD2 (5 bases). Germline V CDR1 and CDR2: SGHNT, YENEEA. The V end was cut by 4 bases, the J end by 9 bases, with 10 bases between. The CDR3 loop spans 12 amino acids. This CDR3 reads CASSYSGGIQYF. CDR3 DNA sequence: TGTGCCAGCAGCTACAGCGGTGGCATTCAGTACTTC.

J is TRBJ2-3 and V is TRBV29-1; 11 nucleotides line up with TRBD1. Trimming took 7 bases from V and 6 from J; bases not matched to a gene: 9. This CDR3 has 14 amino acids. The germline CDR1 and CDR2 sequences are SQVTM and ANQGSEA. CDR3 bases: TGCAGCGCTAAGAGAGGGACAGGGGGGGATACGCAGTATTTT. This encodes CSAKRGTGGDTQYF.

The chain uses TRBV5-8 and TRBJ2-7; D is ambiguous. Trimming left V 4 bases short and J 3 bases short, with 11 bases between. This CDR3 has 13 residues. Germline V gives CDR1 SGHTS, CDR2 YDEGEE. CDR3 coding DNA: TGTGCCAGCAGCCTCCGACTTGGCTACGAGCAGTACTTC. Its protein product is CASSLRLGYEQYF. The full variable domain, completed using reference TRBV5-8 and TRBJ2-7, is EAGVTQSPTHLIKTRGQQATLRCSPISGHTSVYWYQQALGLGLQFLLWYDEGEERNRGNFPPRFSGRQFPNYSSELNVNALELEDSALYLCASSLRLGYEQYFGPGTRLTVT.

J is TRBJ2-7 and V is TRBV7-9, with a tentative D call TRBD1 (6 bases). The CDR3 is made up of 13 amino acids. V was cut by 5 bases and J by 4 bases, with 12 bases left in between. The germline V gene has CDR1 SEHNR and CDR2 FQNEAQ (reference sequence). The CDR3: CASSRRQVYEQYF. DNA of the CDR3: TGTGCCAGCAGCCGCCGACAGGTGTACGAGCAGTACTTC.

This clone was counted between two and nine times. The chain carries TRBV5-6 and TRBJ2-7; 8 bases are shared with TRBD1. This CDR3 contains 13 residues. The germline gives CDR1 SGHDT, CDR2 YYEEEE. V was pared by 4 bases and J by 3 bases, with 3 bases of the junction left unmatched. The CDR3 bases are TGTGCCAGCAGCGTAACAGGGGGCTACGAGCAGTACTTC. Translation: CASSVTGGYEQYF.

CDR3 in amino acids: CASSLAPGVNYGYTF. Here the CDR3 DNA reads TGCGCCAGCAGCTTGGCCCCAGGGGTAAACTATGGCTACACCTTC. This chain uses TRBV5-1 with TRBJ1-2; possibly TRBD1 for D (6 bases). The germline V gene encodes CDR1 SGHRS and CDR2 YFSETQ. The ends were cut back, 0 bases at V and 2 bases at J, with 11 bases in the middle. The CDR3 spans 15 residues.

This clone was counted once. The chain links TRBV27 to TRBJ2-7, with a weak D call TRBD2 (7 bases). Germline V lookup: CDR1 MNHEY, CDR2 SMNVEV (reference sequence). There are 13 residues in the CDR3. Deletions cut 3 bases from V and 7 bases from J, with 13 bases between. The CDR3 DNA sequence: TGTGCCAGCAGTTTCGGGGGGCTGGAGGAGCAGTACTTC. It is translated as CASSFGGLEEQYF.

The genes are TRBV15 and TRBJ2-2; TRBD2 might be the D (5 bases). Germline CDR1 reads LNHNV; CDR2 reads YYDKDF (reference sequence). CDR3 length: 16 amino acids. Between the trimmed V and J ends, which lost 5 bases and 0 bases, there was a span of 13 bases. The CDR3, as DNA: TGTGCCACCAGCCTTTGGAGCGGACCGAACACCGGGGAGCTGTTTTTT. Its translation: CATSLWSGPNTGELFF.

This chain joins TRBV6-5 and TRBJ2-1; D is possibly TRBD2 (5 bases). Germline loops: CDR1 MNHEY, CDR2 SVGAGI. The CDR3 sequence is 14 residues long. Trimming stripped 4 bases from V and 8 bases from J, with 15 bases between. CDR3 DNA sequence: TGTGCCAGCAGTTTAACCACTAGACCCGATGAGCAGTTCTTC. Protein: CASSLTTRPDEQFF.

V and J are TRBV27 and TRBJ2-1, with 9 bases that match TRBD1. CDR3 length equals 15 residues. The V gene end was trimmed by 4 bases and the J gene end by 7 bases; junction bases not matched to a gene: 8. Germline loops: CDR1 MNHEY, CDR2 SMNVEV (reference sequence). CDR3 DNA sequence: TGTGCCAGCAGTTCACCGGGACAGGGTTTTAATGAGCAGTTCTTC. Amino acids: CASSSPGQGFNEQFF.